The 27 T cell receptor beta chains in this list originate from one sample, sequenced in a study of blood T cell repertoires in COVID-19. Sequencing used immunoSEQ multiplex PCR; TCRdb keeps in-frame clones, though not all of them. The sample lists approximately 220,000 clones; about four fifths were seen once. Sequenced: peripheral blood. All receptors derive from a woman in her 40s with active or convalescent COVID-19.

The chain carries TRBV5-6 and TRBJ2-3, with TRBD2 matching 8 bases. CDR3 length equals 16 residues. The germline V gene has CDR1 SGHDT and CDR2 YYEEEE. J gave up 0 bases and V 3 bases, and 6 bases lay outside the gene matches. CDR3 sequence: CASSSVAGRSTDTQYF. The CDR3 DNA reads TGTGCCAGCAGCTCCGTAGCGGGAAGGAGCACAGATACGCAGTATTTT.

The genes are TRBV4-1 and TRBJ2-1, with TRBD2 identical over 8 bases. Germline V CDR1 and CDR2: MGHRA, YSYEKL. Trimming at V came to 0 bases and at J to 1 base, leaving 2 bases not matched to a gene. There are 16 residues in the CDR3. In nucleotides, the CDR3 is TGCGCCAGCAGCCAAGAGCTAGCGGGTTCCTACAATGAGCAGTTCTTC. Translated, it gives CASSQELAGSYNEQFF.

V gene TRBV12-3 or TRBV12-4 combines with J gene TRBJ2-1, with D perhaps matching TRBD2 (6 bases). The CDR3 runs to 13 residues. V lost 5 bases and J lost 7, with 12 bases in between. As DNA, the CDR3 is TGTGCCAGCAGTGGGGGTAGCGGAAATGAGCAGTTCTTC. Residues: CASSGGSGNEQFF.

The V call is TRBV24-1, the J call TRBJ1-5; D gene unclear. V was clipped by 4 bases and J by 4 bases, with 13 bases between them. The CDR3 is made up of 15 amino acids. The V gene's germline CDR1 is KGHDR and CDR2 SFDVKD. The CDR3 loop reads CATSDAGAENQPQHF. The CDR3 DNA reads TGTGCCACCAGTGACGCCGGAGCCGAAAATCAGCCCCAGCATTTT.

The chain carries TRBV24-1 and TRBJ2-2; tentative D call: TRBD2 (5 bases). CDR1 and CDR2 (germline): KGHDR, SFDVKD. The CDR3 totals 15 residues. The germline V and J ends were trimmed by 4 bases and 1 base, with 9 bases remaining between them. CDR3 amino acids: CATSDPSKNTGELFF. The CDR3, as DNA: TGTGCCACCAGTGACCCTAGCAAGAACACCGGGGAGCTGTTTTTT.

The genes are TRBV2 and TRBJ2-1; tentative D call: TRBD2 (6 bases). CDR1 and CDR2 (germline): SNHLY, FYNNEI. The CDR3 extends over 14 amino acids. V shed 2 bases and J shed 5 bases, with 10 bases lying between them. The CDR3 DNA reads TGTGCCAGCAGTGAACTAGCGAGACACAATGAGCAGTTCTTC. The encoded protein is CASSELARHNEQFF.

V and J are TRBV11-2 and TRBJ1-1, with 8 positions matching TRBD1. Germline CDR1 is SGHAT and CDR2 is FQNNGV. V lost 0 bases and J lost 7; bases outside the gene matches: 16. The CDR3 loop spans 18 amino acids. The CDR3 sequence is CASSLDRRGRGRVLEAFF. In nucleotides, the CDR3 is TGTGCCAGCAGCTTAGATAGGAGAGGCAGGGGGCGCGTACTTGAAGCTTTCTTT. The full variable domain, its missing parts supplied by reference TRBV11-2 and TRBJ1-1, is EAGVAQSPRYKIIEKRQSVAFWCNPISGHATLYWYQQILGQGPKLLIQFQNNGVVDDSQLPKDRFSAERLKGVDSTLKIQPAKLEDSAVYLCASSLDRRGRGRVLEAFFGQGTRLTVV.

The chain combines TRBV7-9 with TRBJ1-5; the D is unclear. The germline gives CDR1 SEHNR, CDR2 FQNEAQ (reference sequence). This CDR3 has 16 amino acids. Trimming took off 1 base at V and 3 bases at J, with 13 bases between the two ends. CDR3: CASSLGQGQYNQPQHF. CDR3 in DNA: TGTGCCAGCAGCTTAGGACAAGGCCAATACAATCAGCCCCAGCATTTT.

The chain joins TRBV11-3 to TRBJ2-7, with TRBD2 matching over 8 bases. V was clipped by 5 bases and J by 2 bases; unmatched bases: 8. The CDR3 runs to 15 residues. CDR1 and CDR2 from the germline V gene are SGHNT and YENEEA. DNA of the CDR3: TGTGCCAGCAGCCGTGGCGGGGGGCTCGCCTACGAGCAGTACTTC. Protein: CASSRGGGLAYEQYF.

The gene calls are TRBV7-8 and TRBJ2-2; 7 positions match TRBD1. CDR1 and CDR2 from the germline V gene are SGHVS and FQNEAQ. Trimming at V came to 5 bases and at J to 7 bases, leaving 7 bases not matched to a gene. This CDR3 is 14 amino acids long. The CDR3 is CASSHDRVGGELFF. In DNA, the CDR3 is TGTGCCAGCAGCCATGACAGGGTCGGCGGGGAGCTGTTTTTT. Looking up the rest from reference TRBV7-8 and TRBJ2-2 gives the full variable domain: GAGVSQSPRYKVAKRGQDVALRCDPISGHVSLFWYQQALGQGPEFLTYFQNEAQLDKSGLPSDRFFAERPEGSVSTLKIQRTQQEDSAVYLCASSHDRVGGELFFGEGSRLTVL.

This clone was picked up a small number of times. J is TRBJ2-3 and V is TRBV24-1, with a weak D call TRBD1 (5 bases). Germline values: CDR1 KGHDR, CDR2 SFDVKD. The CDR3 is 11 amino acids. V lost 6 bases to trimming and J lost 8 bases, with 8 bases between them. CDR3 region: CATSQGRTQYF. In DNA form, the CDR3 reads TGTGCCACCAGTCAGGGTCGTACGCAGTATTTT.

This chain uses TRBV5-1 with TRBJ2-1; 9 bases are shared with TRBD1. This CDR3 is 18 amino acids long. Trimming took 4 bases from V and 2 from J; bases not matched to a gene: 13. The V gene's germline CDR1 is SGHRS and CDR2 YFSETQ. CDR3 coding DNA: TGCGCCAGCAGCCTCAGGTCCGGGACAGGGACCCCCTACAATGAGCAGTTCTTC. It is translated as CASSLRSGTGTPYNEQFF. Full variable domain (missing parts from reference TRBV5-1 and TRBJ2-1): KAGVTQTPRYLIKTRGQQVTLSCSPISGHRSVSWYQQTPGQGLQFLFEYFSETQRNKGNFPGRFSGRQFSNSRSEMNVSTLELGDSALYLCASSLRSGTGTPYNEQFFGPGTRLTVL.

For this clone: It is unclear where the CDR3 begins or ends on the DNA, so no DNA is shown, and the CDR3 is as TCRdb lists it. The chain employs TRBV28 and TRBJ1-2; no check of the table's D call, TRBD1, against the DNA was made. The CDR3 numbers 12 amino acids, ends counted. CDR1 and CDR2 (germline): MDHEN, SYDVKM. This chain's CDR3 is CASSFGQGAETF.

The CDR3 DNA sequence: TGTGCCAGCAGCTTAGAAAACAGGGGTGACACTGAAGCTTTCTTT. Translation: CASSLENRGDTEAFF. The chain uses TRBV11-3 and TRBJ1-1; 7 bases fit TRBD1. Germline CDR1 reads SGHNT; CDR2 reads YENEEA. The CDR3 runs 15 residues. The ends lost 0 bases at V and 3 bases at J; junction bases unmatched: 4.

The genes are TRBV19 and TRBJ2-7; D is perhaps TRBD1 (6 bases). The CDR3 totals 14 residues. Deletions cut 3 bases from V and 3 bases from J, with 12 bases between. CDR1 is LNHDA, CDR2 SQIVND, per germline (reference sequence). CDR3 sequence (DNA): TGTGCCAGTAGTATCGGGACACGGGGCTACGAGCAGTACTTC. Translated: CASSIGTRGYEQYF.

A single count supports this clone. J is TRBJ1-6 and V is TRBV6-5; D gene unclear. Germline V gene lookup returns CDR1 MNHEY and CDR2 SVGAGI. The ends were cut back, 2 bases at V and 0 bases at J, with 8 bases in the middle. The CDR3 is 16 residues long. The CDR3 sequence is CASSYDTSSYNSPLHF. CDR3 in DNA: TGTGCCAGCAGTTACGACACGAGCTCCTATAATTCACCCCTCCACTTT.

The sample holds one count of this clone. The chain recombines TRBV11-2 with TRBJ1-4, with no clear D. The germline V gene has CDR1 SGHAT and CDR2 FQNNGV. This CDR3 spans 14 amino acids. Trimming removed 3 bases at V and 4 bases at J, with 9 bases between. In nucleotides, the CDR3 is TGTGCCAGCAGCTTCCGGGGTTATAATGAAAAACTGTTTTTT. Protein sequence: CASSFRGYNEKLFF.

The chain combines TRBV5-1 with TRBJ2-7; 10 nucleotides match TRBD1. The V and J ends lost 0 bases and 5 bases, in that order; junction bases with no gene match: 5. Germline CDR1 and CDR2: SGHRS and YFSETQ. The CDR3 is 15 residues long. CDR3 in amino acids: CASSLGGQGEDEQYF. In DNA form, the CDR3 reads TGCGCCAGCAGCTTGGGCGGACAGGGGGAGGACGAGCAGTACTTC.

This clone was seen only a few times. The chain has TRBV5-1 and TRBJ1-5; 9 bases are shared with TRBD1. J gave up 0 bases and V 4 bases, and 11 bases lay outside the gene matches. The CDR3 contains 18 residues. Germline CDR1 and CDR2: SGHRS and YFSETQ. In DNA form, the CDR3 reads TGCGCCAGCAGCATTGGGACAGGGCAGACCTATAGCAATCAGCCCCAGCATTTT. It specifies CASSIGTGQTYSNQPQHF.

The CDR3 loop is CASSAGQESEKLFF. The CDR3 DNA sequence: TGCGCCAGCAGCGCTGGACAGGAGAGTGAAAAACTGTTTTTT. J is TRBJ1-4 and V is TRBV4-3; 7 nucleotides line up with TRBD1. The germline gives CDR1 LGHNA, CDR2 YSLEER. Trimming cost V 5 bases and J 7 bases; bases outside gene matches: 7. This CDR3 is 14 amino acids long.

The rearrangement joins TRBV5-1 to TRBJ1-5, with 7 bases aligning to TRBD1. CDR1 and CDR2 (germline): SGHRS, YFSETQ. The CDR3 has 17 amino acids. Germline trimming cut 2 bases from V and 10 bases from J; bases unmatched to any gene: 18. CDR3 in amino acids: CASSFDPSTGFISPQHF. The CDR3 region has the DNA TGCGCCAGCAGCTTTGATCCCTCGACAGGGTTTATCAGCCCCCAGCATTTT.

This chain uses TRBV24-1 with TRBJ2-2; the D gene is possibly TRBD1 (6 bases). The CDR3 length is 13 residues. Germline assignment: CDR1 KGHDR and CDR2 SFDVKD. The V gene lost 4 bases and the J gene lost 6 bases, with 8 bases spanning the gap. DNA of the CDR3: TGTGCCACCAGTGACAGGGGACCCGGGGAGCTGTTTTTT. Translated: CATSDRGPGELFF.

This clone is a singleton in its sample. CDR3 bases: TGTGCCAGCAGCGGACTAGCGGGAGGCCAAGAGACCCAGTACTTC. Residues: CASSGLAGGQETQYF. The chain is built from TRBV9 and TRBJ2-5; 13 bases map to TRBD2. With V trimmed by 3 bases and J by 1 base, 0 bases remained unmatched. Germline CDR1 is SGDLS and CDR2 is YYNGEE. The CDR3 is 15 residues long.

The sample holds a few counts of this clone. J is TRBJ1-6 and V is TRBV16; no clear D gene. Per the germline V gene, CDR1 is KGHSY and CDR2 is FQNENV. CDR3 size: 15 residues. With 3 bases removed from V and 5 bases from J, the gap between germline ends came to 11 bases. The CDR3 loop reads CASSQPLINNSPLHF. CDR3 nucleotide sequence: TGTGCCAGCAGCCAGCCCCTAATAAATAATTCACCCCTCCACTTT.

This clone was seen a single time. The chain has TRBV6-5 and TRBJ1-2, with D possibly TRBD1 on 5 matching bases. Trimming took off 5 bases at V and 2 bases at J, with 15 bases between the two ends. CDR3 length equals 15 residues. The V gene's germline CDR1 is MNHEY and CDR2 SVGAGI. The CDR3 nucleotides read TGTGCCAGCAGTATCCTGGGGGGAACCAACTATGGCTACACCTTC. Protein sequence: CASSILGGTNYGYTF.

The J gene is TRBJ1-3, the V gene TRBV25-1; D unclear. V lost 2 bases and J 3 bases, leaving 8 bases between the germline ends. Germline loops: CDR1 MGHDK, CDR2 SYGVNS. The CDR3 contains 14 residues. CDR3 loop: CASSEIGGGNTIYF. DNA of the CDR3: TGTGCCAGCAGTGAAATCGGTGGTGGAAACACCATATATTTT.

The V and J genes are TRBV7-8 and TRBJ2-7; the match to TRBD1 covers 9 bases. Germline V gives CDR1 SGHVS, CDR2 FQNEAQ. V dropped 5 bases and J dropped 0; count of bases not matched to a gene: 2. The CDR3 extends over 14 amino acids. The CDR3 region has the DNA TGTGCCAGCAGCGGACAGGGGCCCTCCTACGAGCAGTACTTC. Residues: CASSGQGPSYEQYF.